This TCR beta chain is from a study of CD8 T cells in ankylosing spondylitis. Whole-study results and caveats: Previous work reported some of these motif variants in the synovial fluid and blood of reactive arthritis. Disease-linked clones had a CD8+ phenotype and relatively low frequency in peripheral blood. Clones linked to disease were reported to show significant enrichment in matched ankylosing spondylitis synovial fluid.

One entry per CDR3 protein, called by TCRdb with MiXCR from the 5' RACE reads. The sample records around 210,000 distinct CDR3 sequences, approximately 8% being singletons. V shed 2 bases and J shed 4 bases, with 6 bases lying between them. The CDR3 spans 13 residues. From germline, CDR1 is MNHEY and CDR2 SVGAGI. Ten or more counts support this clonotype. Its specificity is unknown. This sequence originates from a female donor with ankylosing spondylitis or in good health (not recorded which). The rearrangement joins TRBV6-5 to TRBJ1-5; D not certain. Material for sequencing was blood, either unsorted or a sorted T cell fraction (not recorded which). As DNA, the CDR3 is TGTGCCAGCAGTTACGCTGAGAATCAGCCCCAGCATTTT. Translating it yields CASSYAENQPQHF.